The table lists the clone carrying this T cell receptor beta chain with many counts. This sample is part of a study of regulatory T cells in long-lasting Graves disease. The time point was: persistent/refractory GD, antithyroid drugs over 5 years with positive TRAb. The TCR library was prepared using RNA isolated from PBMCs. An endocrinology department in Xi'an, China, supplied the patients. Construction of the TCR beta libraries employed iRepertoire HTBI primers in conjunction with Arm-PCR of CDR3 regions. Each CDR3 protein is one row after TCRdb ran MiXCR on the multiplex PCR reads. The repertoire includes approximately 400,000 distinct CDR3 sequences, around 23% of them detected once, and around 30% sits in the top ten. This receptor was obtained from a woman between 40 and 55 years old with Graves disease. The input for sequencing was peripheral blood mononuclear cells (PBMCs), taken when the disease was refractory, from a patient treated with antithyroid drugs.

The CDR3 DNA is TGTGCCAGCAGTTTCCGCGGACTCAACTCCTACGAGCAGTACTTC. It codes for CASSFRGLNSYEQYF. The gene calls are TRBV28 and TRBJ2-7; D perhaps matches TRBD2 (5 bases). The length of the CDR3 is 15 residues. Trimming left V 3 bases short and J 0 bases short, with 12 bases between. Germline V gene data show CDR1 as MDHEN and CDR2 as SYDVKM.